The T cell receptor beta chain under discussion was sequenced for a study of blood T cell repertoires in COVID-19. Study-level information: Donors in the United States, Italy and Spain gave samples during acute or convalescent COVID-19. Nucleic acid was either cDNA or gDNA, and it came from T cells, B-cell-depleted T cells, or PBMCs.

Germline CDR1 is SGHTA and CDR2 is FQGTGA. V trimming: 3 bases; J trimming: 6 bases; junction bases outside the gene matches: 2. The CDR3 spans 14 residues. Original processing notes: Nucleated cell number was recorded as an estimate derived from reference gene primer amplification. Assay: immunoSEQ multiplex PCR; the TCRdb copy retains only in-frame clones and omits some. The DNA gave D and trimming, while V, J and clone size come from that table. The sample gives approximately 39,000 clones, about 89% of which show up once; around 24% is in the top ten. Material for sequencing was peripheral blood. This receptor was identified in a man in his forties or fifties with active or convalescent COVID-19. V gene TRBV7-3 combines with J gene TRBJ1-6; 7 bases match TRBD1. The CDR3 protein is CASSFGTANSPLHF. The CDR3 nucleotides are TGTGCCAGCAGCTTTGGGACAGCTAATTCACCCCTCCACTTT.